This T cell receptor (beta chain) was observed in a study of blood T cell repertoires in COVID-19. The CDR3 contains 16 residues. Germline lookup yields CDR1 LNHDA and CDR2 SQIVND (reference sequence). V dropped 6 bases and J dropped 3 bases, with 21 bases sitting between them. Assay: immunoSEQ multiplex PCR; the TCRdb copy retains only in-frame clones and omits some. The data hold 350,000 to 450,000 clones, with approximately 90% observed a single time. A single count supports this clone. The receptor's source is a woman between 35 and 50 years old who had been exposed to COVID-19. Sequencing was done on a sample of PBMCs or T cells enriched from blood (not recorded which). This chain uses TRBV19 with TRBJ2-7; D is possibly TRBD1 (6 bases). Here the CDR3 reads CASRNTLGRDNYEQYF. DNA for the CDR3: TGTGCCAGTAGGAATACCCTCGGCCGGGACAACTACGAGCAGTACTTC.